This T cell receptor (beta chain) was obtained from a study of Graves' ophthalmopathy and Graves' hyperthyroidism. To note about this clonotype: Its antigen is as yet unknown.

Points from the study as a whole: Progression of ophthalmopathy was predicted by the model with 60% to 71% sensitivity and under 75% specificity.

A diagnosis was made from clinical symptoms together with serum thyroxine, TRAb, thyroid ultrasound and orbital computed tomography. Amplifying from RNA transcripts, the study obtained TCR beta CDR3 regions. Scientists carried out first-round RT-PCR using HTBI primers and then a second-round multiplex PCR. One entry per CDR3 protein, called by TCRdb with MiXCR from the multiplex PCR reads. The table shows approximately 540,000 distinct CDR3 sequences, with roughly 39% occurring only once. The receptor was isolated from an adult man with Graves' hyperthyroidism. Sequenced: peripheral blood or thyroid tissue (not recorded which).

The CDR3 spells CSVVDSVFYEQYF. The CDR3 DNA reads as TGCAGCGTTGTGGACAGTGTATTTTACGAGCAGTACTTC. The rearrangement joins TRBV29-1 to TRBJ2-7; D perhaps matches TRBD1 (6 bases). With 4 bases removed from V and 4 bases from J, the gap between germline ends came to 14 bases. Germline-derived CDR1 and CDR2 are SQVTM and ANQGSEA. This CDR3 region has 13 residues.